The next 26 T cell receptor beta chains were all read from a single sample in a study of spatial heterogeneity in lung cancer. TCRdb reprocessed the 5' RACE reads via MiXCR and lists one record per CDR3 protein. Here the sample spans around 21,000 distinct CDR3 sequences, more than 4.5% being singletons. Regarding the study as a whole: In tumors, expanded intratumoral alpha and beta TCR counts tracked mutation counts.

Time point of the sample: sample taken at primary tumor resection. Their antigens are not known. This sample comprised lung tumor tissue, obtained at surgery. The receptors shown here come from a male donor with early-stage non-small cell lung cancer.

This clonotype was detected many times. The chain combines TRBV20-1 with TRBJ2-2; D possibly corresponds to TRBD1 (6 bases). The CDR3 runs 13 residues. V was cut by 4 bases and J by 7 bases, with 13 bases left in between. Germline-derived CDR1 and CDR2 are DFQATT and SNEGSKA (reference sequence). The CDR3 coding sequence is TGCAGTGCTATGGGGGCGCAAATCGGGGAGCTGTTTTTT. It encodes CSAMGAQIGELFF.

This sequence joins TRBV7-6 and TRBJ2-2; 10 nucleotides agree with TRBD1. The junction had 8 bases not matched to a gene; V was cut back by 2 bases and J by 5 bases. Per germline, CDR1 SGHVS and CDR2 FNYEAQ. The CDR3 spans 17 residues. The CDR3 spells CASSLTPDRGQTGELFF. The CDR3 bases are TGTGCCAGCAGCTTAACTCCCGACAGGGGGCAAACCGGGGAGCTGTTTTTT.

This clonotype has at least ten counts. V and J are TRBV4-2 and TRBJ2-1; no definite D call. V was pared by 0 bases and J by 3 bases, with 6 bases between. Germline CDR1 reads LGHNA; CDR2 reads YNFKEQ. This CDR3 is 14 amino acids long. CDR3 DNA: TGTGCCAGCAGCCAAGAATGGAGCTACAATGAGCAGTTCTTC. Encoded protein: CASSQEWSYNEQFF.

This clonotype was seen ten or more times. The rearrangement uses TRBV5-4 and TRBJ2-7; TRBD1 matches at 7 bases. This CDR3 comprises 14 residues. The trim removed 4 bases at V and 3 bases at J, leaving 7 bases unmatched. Germline V lookup: CDR1 SGHNT, CDR2 YYREEE (reference sequence). The CDR3 sequence is CASSTQTGRYEQYF. The CDR3 DNA sequence: TGTGCCAGCAGCACGCAGACAGGGCGCTACGAGCAGTACTTC.

This clonotype has ten or more counts. This chain joins TRBV20-1 and TRBJ2-7; 10 bases agree with TRBD1. The germline gives CDR1 DFQATT, CDR2 SNEGSKA (reference sequence). V was pared by 3 bases and J by 4 bases, with 6 bases of the junction left unmatched. The CDR3 length is 14 residues. In DNA, the CDR3 is TGCAGTGCTAGGATAGAGGGACAGGGGTACGAGCAGTACTTC. Translation: CSARIEGQGYEQYF.

This clonotype was detected many times. This rearrangement joins TRBV28 to TRBJ2-1; tentatively, D is TRBD2 (5 bases). V lost 3 bases to trimming and J lost 9 bases, with 15 bases between them. CDR1 and CDR2 (germline): MDHEN, SYDVKM. This CDR3 is 14 amino acids long. CDR3 nucleotide sequence: TGTGCCAGCAGTTTTGGAGGAGTTATTGGTGAGCAGTTCTTC. It codes for CASSFGGVIGEQFF.

This clonotype occurred many times. The chain carries TRBV20-1 and TRBJ1-1, with TRBD1 as a possible D gene (5 bases). V was shortened by 3 bases and J by 3 bases, with 11 bases between the two germline ends. The CDR3 totals 13 residues. Germline V gene sequence: CDR1 DFQATT, CDR2 SNEGSKA (reference sequence). The chain's CDR3 is CSASSPRDTEAFF. CDR3 nucleotide sequence: TGCAGTGCTAGTTCCCCCAGGGACACTGAAGCTTTCTTT.

The chain recombines TRBV24-1 with TRBJ1-6; 7 nucleotides match TRBD1. V gave up 3 bases and J gave up 7 bases; unmatched junction bases: 8. The length of the CDR3 is 16 residues. Germline CDR1 and CDR2: KGHDR and SFDVKD. CDR3 nucleotide sequence: TGTGCCACCAGTGATCCGCGGACAGGTGAAAATTCACCCCTCCACTTT. Protein sequence: CATSDPRTGENSPLHF.

At least ten counts were recorded for this clonotype. The chain carries TRBV28 and TRBJ1-1; possible D gene TRBD1, 5 bases. Trimming took 3 bases from V and 1 from J, leaving 18 bases between them. The CDR3 contains 17 residues. Germline CDR1 is MDHEN and CDR2 is SYDVKM. This chain's CDR3 is CASSLIYGLGENTEAFF. The DNA of the CDR3 is TGTGCCAGCAGTTTGATATACGGGTTGGGGGAGAACACTGAAGCTTTCTTT.

The V and J genes are TRBV2 and TRBJ2-1; 12 bases match TRBD2. The CDR3 is 14 amino acids. CDR1 and CDR2 from the germline V gene are SNHLY and FYNNEI. With V trimmed by 8 bases and J by 7 bases, 6 bases remained unmatched. CDR3 in DNA: TGTGCCAGCTGGGAACTAGCGGGGGGAAATGAGCAGTTCTTC. It yields the protein CASWELAGGNEQFF.

This clonotype was counted at least ten times. The J gene is TRBJ2-7, the V gene TRBV10-3, with 7 bases aligning to TRBD1. Germline assignment: CDR1 ENHRY and CDR2 SYGVKD. V gave up 2 bases and J gave up 2 bases; unmatched junction bases: 6. The CDR3 extends over 15 amino acids. The CDR3 nucleotides are TGTGCCATCAGTGAGAGTGGGACAGCCACCTACGAGCAGTACTTC. As protein: CAISESGTATYEQYF.

This clonotype qualifies as medium-sized (0.01 to 0.1%). This rearrangement joins TRBV29-1 to TRBJ2-2; D is uncertain. V was pared by 6 bases and J by 7 bases, with 12 bases between. The CDR3 loop spans 12 amino acids. From germline, CDR1 is SQVTM and CDR2 ANQGSEA. The CDR3 region is CSVVLSLGELFF. The CDR3 bases are TGCAGCGTCGTCTTGAGCCTCGGGGAGCTGTTTTTT.

This clonotype was seen only a few times. V usage is TRBV20-1 and J usage is TRBJ2-7; the D is unclear. The V and J ends lost 0 bases and 6 bases respectively, with 12 bases between them. In germline, CDR1 is DFQATT, CDR2 SNEGSKA (reference sequence). The CDR3 totals 13 residues. In DNA form, the CDR3 reads TGCAGTGCTAGAGAGCCAGTTATAGGCGAGCAGTACTTC. Translated, it gives CSAREPVIGEQYF.

The table lists this clonotype with many counts. The CDR3 loop reads CATSDLDSVYGYTF. In DNA form, the CDR3 reads TGTGCCACCAGTGATCTCGACAGCGTTTATGGCTACACCTTC. The rearrangement links TRBV24-1 to TRBJ1-2, with D possibly being TRBD1 (5 bases). CDR1 is KGHDR and CDR2 is SFDVKD in the germline V gene. The CDR3 sequence is 14 residues long. Trimming cost V 3 bases and J 5 bases, with 12 bases left between them.

V is TRBV2 and J is TRBJ2-3, with TRBD2 matching over 12 bases. CDR1 is SNHLY and CDR2 is FYNNEI in the germline V gene. V shed 6 bases and J 5 bases; nucleotides not matched to a gene: 12. CDR3 length equals 17 residues. Here the CDR3 DNA reads TGTGCCAGCAGACCCAGGACTAGCGGGGATCGTGGAGATACGCAGTATTTT. It codes for CASRPRTSGDRGDTQYF. Based on the CDR3 plus reference TRBV2 and TRBJ2-3, the full variable domain is EPEVTQTPSHQVTQMGQEVILRCVPISNHLYFYWYRQILGQKVEFLVSFYNNEISEKSEIFDDQFSVERPDGSNFTLKIRSTKLEDSAMYFCASRPRTSGDRGDTQYFGPGTRLTVL.

This clonotype was counted at least ten times. This chain connects TRBV20-1 to TRBJ2-3, with D perhaps TRBD2 (5 bases). This CDR3 is 14 amino acids long. V lost 6 bases and J lost 2, with 15 bases in between. Germline V CDR1 and CDR2: DFQATT, SNEGSKA (reference sequence). This CDR3 is CSAPPASTTDTQYF. For the CDR3, the DNA is TGCAGTGCGCCTCCGGCTAGCACCACAGATACGCAGTATTTT.

This clonotype was counted at least ten times. In nucleotides, the CDR3 is TGTGCCAGCAGCACCTATGATAGAACCACCTACGAGCAGTACTTC. Translation gives CASSTYDRTTYEQYF. The V call is TRBV28, the J call TRBJ2-7; D ambiguous. CDR1 is MDHEN and CDR2 is SYDVKM in the germline V gene. The CDR3 is 15 amino acids. Trimming left V 6 bases short and J 2 bases short, with 17 bases between. Drawing the rest from reference TRBV28 and TRBJ2-7, the complete variable domain is DVKVTQSSRYLVKRTGEKVFLECVQDMDHENMFWYRQDPGLGLRLIYFSYDVKMKEKGDIPEGYSVSREKKERFSLILESASTNQTSMYLCASSTYDRTTYEQYFGPGTRLTVT.

This clonotype was seen only a few times. V is TRBV30 and J is TRBJ1-4, with D maybe TRBD1 (5 bases). This CDR3 has 12 residues. The germline CDR1 and CDR2 sequences are GTSNPN and SVGIG (reference sequence). V lost 1 base to trimming and J lost 6 bases, with 6 bases between them. The CDR3 DNA reads as TGTGCCTGGAGTGGAGGGGATGAAAAACTGTTTTTT. Its translation: CAWSGGDEKLFF.

V gene TRBV5-1 combines with J gene TRBJ2-7; 7 nucleotides align to TRBD1. J gave up 7 bases and V 4 bases, and 11 bases lay outside the gene matches. The CDR3 runs to 14 residues. Germline V lookup: CDR1 SGHRS, CDR2 YFSETQ. The CDR3 sequence: CASSVQTGTEEQYF. In DNA, the CDR3 is TGCGCCAGCAGCGTCCAGACAGGGACAGAGGAGCAGTACTTC.

This clonotype was recorded at least ten times. The chain has TRBV6-5 and TRBJ1-1, with D hard to call. The CDR3 has 14 residues. Germline V lookup: CDR1 MNHEY, CDR2 SVGAGI. Trimming stripped 6 bases from V and 1 base from J, with 12 bases between. CDR3 in DNA: TGTGCCAGCAGCTACACGAGATGGAACACTGAAGCTTTCTTT. This codes for CASSYTRWNTEAFF.

This clonotype was detected many times. V usage is TRBV4-2 and J usage is TRBJ2-6; no reliable D call. This CDR3 is built from 16 residues. Trimming removed 1 base from V and 4 bases from J, with 11 bases in between. Germline CDR1 is LGHNA and CDR2 is YNFKEQ. CDR3 region: CASSQVSGYGANVLTF. The CDR3 nucleotides are TGTGCCAGCAGCCAAGTGTCGGGTTACGGGGCCAACGTCCTGACTTTC.

A few counts support this clonotype. The V call is TRBV28, the J call TRBJ2-5; D call uncertain. CDR3 length: 16 residues. Germline V CDR1 and CDR2: MDHEN, SYDVKM. Trimming took off 3 bases at V and 1 base at J, with 15 bases between the two ends. The CDR3 DNA is TGTGCCAGCAGTTTCCGACGACACCCGTTCCAAGAGACCCAGTACTTC. Its protein is CASSFRRHPFQETQYF.

This clonotype came up many times. The V gene is TRBV9, the J gene TRBJ2-5, with TRBD1 matching over 7 bases. The germline gives CDR1 SGDLS, CDR2 YYNGEE. After removal of 2 bases from V and 2 bases from J, the junction contained 6 bases not matched to a gene. CDR3 length equals 15 residues. The CDR3 loop reads CASSVSGGGQETQYF. CDR3 in DNA: TGTGCCAGCAGCGTCTCAGGGGGTGGTCAAGAGACCCAGTACTTC.

This clonotype showed up many times. The chain joins TRBV6-5 to TRBJ1-2, with 8 bases that match TRBD1. CDR1 MNHEY and CDR2 SVGAGI come from the germline V gene. V shed 7 bases, J shed 1 base, and the junction held 5 bases outside the gene matches. The CDR3 has 14 amino acids. The CDR3 region is CASIATGDNYGYTF. CDR3 DNA sequence: TGTGCCAGCATCGCGACAGGGGATAACTATGGCTACACCTTC.

In the case of this clonotype: A read error may explain this, as a much larger clone is one base away. The chain recombines TRBV29-1 with TRBJ2-1; 7 nucleotides align to TRBD1. This CDR3 region has 15 residues. Looked up from germline, CDR1 is SQVTM and CDR2 is ANQGSEA. Written as DNA, the CDR3 is TGCAGCGCCCGTACCGACAGGGACCCCTACTATGAGCAGTTCTTC. Translation gives CSARTDRDPYYEQFF.

DNA for the CDR3: TGTGCCAGCAGTTGGGGGTTAATGGATGGCGTGGGCGATACGCAGTATTTT. It specifies CASSWGLMDGVGDTQYF. This chain joins TRBV2 and TRBJ2-3, with D perhaps being TRBD1 or TRBD2 (5 bases each). The CDR3 is 17 amino acids. With 5 bases removed from V and 6 bases from J, the gap between germline ends came to 24 bases. Germline V gene sequence: CDR1 SNHLY, CDR2 FYNNEI.